This T cell receptor beta chain was profiled in a study of OX40 agonist ivuxolimab in advanced cancers. At the level of the study: Males comprised 82.7% of the group, whose mean age was about 61 years (range 23 to 79).

Using immunoSEQ multiplex PCR, the repertoire was profiled, and TCRdb retains in-frame clones only, with some absent. The repertoire has around 100,000 clones, around nine tenths of them found once; the top ten carry less than 0.2%. This CDR3 is built from 14 residues. Between the trimmed V and J ends, which lost 5 bases and 5 bases, there was a span of 15 bases. Germline CDR1 MNHNS, CDR2 SASEGT. Patients were excluded for autoimmune disease history or systemic immunosuppression. General study results and limits: It was also the case that some nonresponders had low normalized T-cell clonal expansion. Researchers report that CD8+ T cells had, on average, more expanded clones than CD4+.

This clone was counted a few times. The antigen is undetermined. This sample comprised CD4+ or CD8+ T cells sorted from blood, obtained in a trial of the OX40 agonist ivuxolimab. The chain recombines TRBV6-1 with TRBJ1-2; no clear D gene. The sequence was obtained from an adult with an advanced solid tumor such as melanoma, head and neck, liver or kidney cancer. The CDR3 DNA follows: TGTGCCAGCAGTCCCGGGGAAGGAGGATATGGCTACACCTTC. The encoded protein is CASSPGEGGYGYTF.